This is a list of T cell receptor beta chains from one sample in a study of blood T cell repertoires in COVID-19. Sequencing used immunoSEQ multiplex PCR; TCRdb keeps in-frame clones, though not all of them. The table has about 200,000 clones, 89% seen once. Material: PBMCs or T cells enriched from blood (not recorded which). These receptors were collected from a woman younger than 35 who had recovered from COVID-19. Each CDR3 is given with its conserved first and last residue. The D gene is left open where the match is weak. A row's size may be missing; if present it is once, few, many or a size class.

size | J | D | V | DNA | CDR3
NA | TRBJ1-2 | TRBD1 | TRBV28 | TGTGCCAGCAGAGACAGGGCCCATAACTATGGCTACACCTTC | CASRDRAHNYGYTF
once | TRBJ2-7 | NA | TRBV5-1 | TGCGCCAGCAGCTTGGTAACAGGGCCCTACGAGCAGTACTTC | CASSLVTGPYEQYF
NA | TRBJ1-3 | TRBD1 | TRBV18 | TGTGCCAGCTCACCGCGGGACAGAGAAGTCTCTGGAAACACCATATATTTT | CASSPRDREVSGNTIYF
NA | TRBJ2-1 | TRBD2 | TRBV24-1 | TGTGCCACCAGTCCGACTAGCGGATTCTACAATGAGCAGTTCTTC | CATSPTSGFYNEQFF
NA | TRBJ1-4 | TRBD1 | TRBV24-1 | TGTGCCACCAGTGATTCCGGACAGGGGAGGGAAAAACTGTTTTTT | CATSDSGQGREKLFF
NA | TRBJ1-6 | NA | TRBV7-8 | TGTGCCAGCAGCGTCAGGGGTGGCAATTCACCCCTCCACTTT | CASSVRGGNSPLHF
NA | TRBJ2-7 | TRBD2 | TRBV14 | TGTGCCAGCAGCCACCGGGGACTAGCGGTTTACGAGCAGTACTTC | CASSHRGLAVYEQYF
NA | TRBJ1-6 | NA | TRBV7-9 | TGTGCCAGCAGCTTAGGTGGGGTCGGAGGATCACCCCTCCACTTT | CASSLGGVGGSPLHF
NA | TRBJ2-3 | TRBD2 | TRBV10-1 | TGCGCCAGCAGTGAATACACTAGCGACGGCACAGATACGCAGTATTTT | CASSEYTSDGTDTQYF
NA | TRBJ2-5 | NA | TRBV19 | TGTGCCAGTAGTATCCCTCGCAGGGGTGAGACCCAGTACTTC | CASSIPRRGETQYF
NA | TRBJ2-3 | TRBD2 | TRBV6-1 | TGTGCCAGCAGTGATGGGGCCCTGGGACTAGCGGGGGGCCGAGACGGTACGCAGTATTTT | CASSDGALGLAGGRDGTQYF
NA | TRBJ1-2 | TRBD1 | TRBV19 | TGTGCCAGTAGTATCGGACAGGGCGAGACTTATGGCTACACCTTC | CASSIGQGETYGYTF
many | TRBJ2-1 | TRBD2 | TRBV7-7 | TGTGCCAGCAGCTTAGGGACTAGCGGGGCGAATGAGCAGTTCTTC | CASSLGTSGANEQFF
NA | TRBJ1-4 | NA | TRBV3-1/TRBV3-2 | TGTGCCAGCAGCCAAGGTCCACGAGGAAAACTGTTTTTT | CASSQGPRGKLFF
once | TRBJ2-3 | TRBD2 | TRBV18 | TGTGCCAGCTCACCACTTGGGACTAGTGGATCCGATACGCAGTATTTT | CASSPLGTSGSDTQYF
NA | TRBJ1-1 | NA | TRBV18 | TGTGCCAGCTCACCACTGAATGGAGTAATGAACACTGAAGCTTTCTTT | CASSPLNGVMNTEAFF
NA | TRBJ2-3 | NA | TRBV29-1 | TGCAGCGTCGCGAGACTAGTCACAGATACGCAGTATTTT | CSVARLVTDTQYF
once | TRBJ1-6 | TRBD1 | TRBV7-2 | TGTGCCAGCAGCTCGGGACAGGGAGGTTCACCCCTCCACTTT | CASSSGQGGSPLHF
NA | TRBJ1-5 | NA | TRBV12-3/TRBV12-4 | TGTGCCAGCAGTCTACTAAATCAGCCCCAGCATTTT | CASSLLNQPQHF
NA | TRBJ2-7 | NA | TRBV30 | TGTGCCTGGACCAGGGACTCCTACGAGCAGTACTTC | CAWTRDSYEQYF
NA | TRBJ2-3 | NA | TRBV6-5 | TGTGCCAGCACTCGGCAGGGGTCGGCAGATACGCAGTATTTT | CASTRQGSADTQYF
once | TRBJ1-2 | NA | TRBV5-1 | TGCGCCAGCAGCCAGGGCCAGATGGGCTATGGCTACACCTTC | CASSQGQMGYGYTF
NA | TRBJ1-4 | TRBD1 | TRBV7-9 | TGTGCCAGCAGCGGGATGACAGGGGGCGGTGAAAAACTGTTTTTT | CASSGMTGGGEKLFF
NA | TRBJ1-2 | NA | TRBV3-1/TRBV3-2 | TGTGCCAGCAGCCTACCACAACCAGGCAGCTATGGCTACACCTTC | CASSLPQPGSYGYTF
NA | TRBJ1-2 | NA | TRBV7-2 | TGTGCCAGCAGCTTAGGGATCGGGATAAGGGGGGGCTACACCTTC | CASSLGIGIRGGYTF
NA | TRBJ2-1 | TRBD1 | TRBV7-9 | TGTGCCAGCAGCTACCGGACAGGTATCAGCAATGAGCAGTTCTTC | CASSYRTGISNEQFF
few | TRBJ1-1 | NA | TRBV7-9 | TGTGCCAGCCACGTCGGGGTTTTCGAAGAAGCTTTCTTT | CASHVGVFEEAFF
NA | TRBJ2-2 | TRBD2 | TRBV19 | TGTGCCAGTAAGGCGGGGGGTGGCACCGGGGAGCTGTTTTTT | CASKAGGGTGELFF
once | TRBJ1-1 | NA | TRBV24-1 | TGTGCCACCAGTGACGGGGGACGGGTTAACACTGAAGCTTTCTTT | CATSDGGRVNTEAFF
once | TRBJ2-7 | TRBD1 | TRBV10-1 | TGCGCCAGCAGTGGGGGACAGGCCTACGAGCAGTACTTC | CASSGGQAYEQYF
NA | TRBJ1-4 | NA | TRBV25-1 | TGTGCCAGCAGTGAGTACGGCGGGCTTGCAACTAATGAAAAACTGTTTTTT | CASSEYGGLATNEKLFF
NA | TRBJ1-1 | NA | TRBV7-9 | TGTGCCAGCAGGGACTCCCGAGGAGCTTTCTTT | CASRDSRGAFF
NA | TRBJ2-3 | TRBD2 | TRBV4-1 | TGCGCCAGCAGCCAAAAACCCCTCACCGGACTAGCGGTCCCAGATACGCAGTATTTT | CASSQKPLTGLAVPDTQYF
NA | TRBJ1-2 | TRBD1 | TRBV3-1/TRBV3-2 | TGTGCCAGCAGCCAAAGCTCCGGGACAGGGAGCTTACCCTATGGCTACACCTTC | CASSQSSGTGSLPYGYTF
NA | TRBJ2-7 | NA | TRBV18 | TGTGCCAGCTCGCCTGCAGGGCAATACGAGCAGTACTTC | CASSPAGQYEQYF
few | TRBJ1-6 | NA | TRBV6-4 | TGTGCCTCCGGGGCGGGGGACGATAATTCACCCCTCCACTTT | CASGAGDDNSPLHF
once | TRBJ1-2 | TRBD1 | TRBV4-2 | TGTGCCAGCAGCCAGGGGTGGGACAGGGAAAACTATGGCTACACCTTC | CASSQGWDRENYGYTF
NA | TRBJ2-6 | NA | TRBV6-2/TRBV6-3 | TGTGCCAGCAGTTACAGAGTCTCTGGGGCCAACGTCCTGACTTTC | CASSYRVSGANVLTF
NA | TRBJ2-3 | TRBD2 | TRBV29-1 | TGCAGCGTTGACCTCAGACGTAGCGGGGGACCAACTAGCACAGATACGCAGTATTTT | CSVDLRRSGGPTSTDTQYF
NA | TRBJ2-5 | NA | TRBV20-1 | TGCAGTGCTAGTGGGCACCAAGAGACCCAGTACTTC | CSASGHQETQYF
NA | TRBJ2-5 | NA | TRBV21-1 | TGTGCCAGCAGTCGGGGTGGGGACAAACGAGAGCAAGAGACCCAGTACTTC | CASSRGGDKREQETQYF
NA | TRBJ2-7 | TRBD1 | TRBV11-2 | TGTGCCAGCAGGAGGCCTGGGACAGGGGCTTACTCCTACGAGCAGTACTTC | CASRRPGTGAYSYEQYF
NA | TRBJ2-7 | NA | TRBV28 | TGTGCCAGCACCCCGGAGGGGAAAGGGGCCTACGAGCAGTACTTC | CASTPEGKGAYEQYF
NA | TRBJ1-1 | NA | TRBV7-9 | TGTGCCAGCAGTTTAGACGGAGACAGCAACGCTTTCTTT | CASSLDGDSNAFF
NA | TRBJ1-2 | TRBD1 | TRBV5-4 | TGTGCCAGCAGCTACGGGACAGCCCTAAGGGGTGTTAACTATGGCTACACCTTC | CASSYGTALRGVNYGYTF